This TCR beta chain was profiled in a study of low-dose radiotherapy and immunotherapy resistance in tumors. TRAV- and TRBV-specific primers, spanning alpha and beta chains, primed first-strand cDNA. It was with a constant-region primer and a V-primer adapter that TCRs were amplified over around 20 PCR cycles. A single record per CDR3 protein comes from TCRdb applying MiXCR to the reads. Of around 11,000 distinct CDR3 sequences listed, approximately 60% are singletons. V lost 5 bases to trimming and J lost 7 bases; unmatched junction nucleotides: 12. Per germline, CDR1 SEHNR and CDR2 FQNEAQ (reference sequence). The CDR3 covers 16 residues.

The J gene is TRBJ2-1, the V gene TRBV7-9, with 9 positions matching TRBD1. The source of this sequence is a human donor with advanced metastatic prostate, ovarian, gallbladder or colorectal cancer (not recorded which). This table probably holds off-target reads from a library built for another chain. CDR3 loop: CASSRDRGSIKNEQFF. The CDR3 DNA reads TGTGCCAGCAGCCGAGACAGGGGGTCAATTAAAAATGAGCAGTTCTTC.